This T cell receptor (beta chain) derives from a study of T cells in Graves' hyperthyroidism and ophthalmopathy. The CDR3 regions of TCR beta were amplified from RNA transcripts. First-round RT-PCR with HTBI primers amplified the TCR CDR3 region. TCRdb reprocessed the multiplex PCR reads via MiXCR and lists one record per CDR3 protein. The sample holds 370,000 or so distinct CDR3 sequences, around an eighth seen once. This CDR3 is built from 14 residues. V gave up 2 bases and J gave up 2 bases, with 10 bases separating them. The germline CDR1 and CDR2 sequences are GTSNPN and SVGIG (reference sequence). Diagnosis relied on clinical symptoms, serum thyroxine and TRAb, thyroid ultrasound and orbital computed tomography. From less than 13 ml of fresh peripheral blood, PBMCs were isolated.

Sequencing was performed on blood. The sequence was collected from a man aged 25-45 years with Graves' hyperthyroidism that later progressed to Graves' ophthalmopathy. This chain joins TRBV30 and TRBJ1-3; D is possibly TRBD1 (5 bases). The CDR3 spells CAWSIGATGNTIYF. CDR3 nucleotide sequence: TGTGCCTGGAGTATAGGGGCTACTGGAAACACCATATATTTT.